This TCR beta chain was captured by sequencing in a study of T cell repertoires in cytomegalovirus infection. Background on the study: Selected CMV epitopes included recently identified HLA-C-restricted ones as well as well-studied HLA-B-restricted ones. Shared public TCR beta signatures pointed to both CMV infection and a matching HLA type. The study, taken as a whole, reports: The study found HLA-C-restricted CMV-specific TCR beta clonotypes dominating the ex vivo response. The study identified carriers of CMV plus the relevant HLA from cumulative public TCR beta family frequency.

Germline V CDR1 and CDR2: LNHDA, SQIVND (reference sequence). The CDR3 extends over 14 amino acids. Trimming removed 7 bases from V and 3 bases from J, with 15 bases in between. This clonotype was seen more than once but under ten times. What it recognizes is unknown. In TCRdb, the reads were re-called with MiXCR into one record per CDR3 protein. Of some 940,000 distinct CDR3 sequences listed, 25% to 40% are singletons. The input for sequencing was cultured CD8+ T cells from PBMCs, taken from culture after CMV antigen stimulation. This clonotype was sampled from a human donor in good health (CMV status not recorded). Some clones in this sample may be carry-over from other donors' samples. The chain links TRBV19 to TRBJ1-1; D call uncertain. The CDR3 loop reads CASTTSGRYTEAFF. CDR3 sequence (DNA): TGTGCCAGTACCACATCCGGACGTTACACTGAAGCTTTCTTT.